This TCR beta chain is from a study of blood T cell repertoires in COVID-19 (dated by TCRdb to between 2020 and 2021). Concerning the study at large: Samples covering the acute and convalescent phases of COVID-19 were provided by collaborators in the United States, Italy and Spain. HLA class I and class II types, where available, came from metadata supplied by the sample provider rather than from assay-based typing. The samples were drawn from two sources: the first 160 participants of the ongoing ImmuneRACE study, and some 1,300 subjects contributed by 6 global collaborators. The prospective study material was composed of cDNA or gDNA derived from T cells, B-cell-depleted T cells, or PBMCs. Nearly every sample came with metadata listing a de-identified subject ID, COVID-19 status, age in years and sex. Deeply sampled blood TCRbeta repertoires from subjects exposed to, actively infected with, or recovered from COVID-19 were included in the dataset. A freely available public database, intended as a resource for researchers studying the immune response to SARS-CoV-2, is where the repertoires were released. General study outcomes and caveats: The amount of clinical and demographic metadata varied by source and participant and was provided uncurated.

Enrolling through a virtual design, the prospective study's participants ranged in age from roughly 18 to 89 years and lived across about two dozen United States geographic areas. In the prospective study, cohorts were assigned on the basis of participant-reported clinical history obtained from a screening survey and a study questionnaire. ImmuneRACE Cohort 3 recovered participants were defined by two consecutive negative NP/OP PCR tests, healthcare professional clearance, or symptom resolution. In the prospective study, mobile phlebotomists collected whole blood, serum and a nasopharyngeal or oropharyngeal swab from each participant. Participants in the prospective study had the option to provide additional blood draws and questionnaires over a 2-month period. Blood samples from the prospective study were shipped frozen or at room temperature prior to DNA extraction. TCRbeta CDR3 regions were amplified from genomic DNA using the immunoSEQ Assay, a bias-controlled multiplex PCR. The paper's data handling went like this. The number of nucleated cells in each sample was estimated by amplification of reference gene primers within the assay. To quantify the absolute abundance of each unique TCRbeta CDR3 rearrangement, sequence reads were collapsed and filtered. For each sample, productive Simpson clonality was calculated by taking the square root of Simpson's diversity index across productive rearrangements. Imported from immuneACCESS, the table was reduced by TCRdb to in-frame sequences with V and J called. These copies leave out some clones; in studies compared against another copy, an unresolved V gene accounts for under half, and the cause of the remainder is not known. D and trimming come from the DNA, and the V and J calls and clone size come from that table. The sample table holds 180,000 or so clones, of which around 80% were seen once. Clones ranked in the top ten supply roughly 15% of the sample.

As regards this clone: Its antigen is unknown. Base quality data are lacking; no much larger clone is found one base away.

Taken from cysteine to phenylalanine, the CDR3 has 14 residues. Only the CDR3 DNA is retained, 42 bases long and in frame from the first base. The germline V gene (reference sequence) provides CDR1 LGHDT and CDR2 YNNKEL. At the junction V is shortened by 6 bases and J by 4 bases, with 15 bases in between. This TCR derives from a man aged 45-65 years who had recovered from COVID-19. The sequencing input was PBMCs or T cells enriched from blood (not recorded which). The chain is assembled from TRBV3-1 (or the pseudogene TRBV3-2) and TRBJ1-1; the D gene is perhaps TRBD1, on 5 matching bases. CDR3 loop: CASRGAGQGTEAFF. The DNA sequence is as follows: TGTGCCAGCAGAGGGGCAGGGCAGGGCACTGAAGCTTTCTTT.